This passage covers 10 T cell receptor beta chains from one sample sequenced in a study of blood T cell repertoires in COVID-19. The assay was immunoSEQ multiplex PCR, and TCRdb's table has in-frame clones only and misses some. The sample includes more than 80,000 clones, 75% to 90% seen only once; the top ten take approximately 1.6%. Source material: peripheral blood. The receptors stem from a human donor with active COVID-19. The donor label of this sample is uncertain.

J is TRBJ2-2 and V is TRBV2; perhaps TRBD1 as D (6 bases). CDR1 is SNHLY, CDR2 FYNNEI, per germline. V was cut by 8 bases and J by 1 base, with 17 bases left in between. CDR3 length equals 16 residues. The CDR3 bases are TGTGCCAGCTCCAAAACCGGGACAAAGAACACCGGGGAGCTGTTTTTT. It encodes CASSKTGTKNTGELFF.

The J gene is TRBJ1-5, the V gene TRBV4-3, with D tentatively TRBD1 (6 bases). Germline V gene lookup returns CDR1 LGHNA and CDR2 YSLEER. Deletions cut 4 bases from V and 6 bases from J, with 13 bases between. This CDR3 has 14 residues. The CDR3 nucleotides read TGCGCCAGCAGCCTGGACAGTTTGACTCAGCCCCAGCATTTT. This gives the protein CASSLDSLTQPQHF.

The chain has TRBV3-1 (or the pseudogene TRBV3-2) and TRBJ2-7; D is undetermined. The germline V gene has CDR1 LGHDT and CDR2 YNNKEL (reference sequence). Deletions cut 3 bases from V and 0 bases from J, with 6 bases between. CDR3 length: 13 amino acids. CDR3 sequence (DNA): TGTGCCAGCAGCCAGCGAAGCTCCTACGAGCAGTACTTC. It translates to CASSQRSSYEQYF.

The genes are TRBV5-5 and TRBJ1-1; D is undetermined. This CDR3 contains 14 residues. Germline lookup yields CDR1 SGHKS and CDR2 YYEKEE (reference sequence). Trimming stripped 0 bases from V and 1 base from J, with 7 bases between. CDR3 region: CASSLVAANTEAFF. The CDR3 DNA sequence: TGTGCCAGCAGCTTGGTAGCCGCGAACACTGAAGCTTTCTTT.

This clone was observed a single time. The gene calls are TRBV5-1 and TRBJ1-1; 7 bases are a match to TRBD1. Unmatched junction bases numbered 9, after V lost 2 bases and J lost 5 bases. From germline, CDR1 is SGHRS and CDR2 YFSETQ. The CDR3 is 15 amino acids. The CDR3 is CASSLEGAGLTEAFF. The DNA of the CDR3 is TGCGCCAGCAGCTTAGAGGGGGCGGGTTTGACTGAAGCTTTCTTT.

This CDR3 reads CASSSPGTGILNEQFF. The CDR3 nucleotides read TGTGCCAGCAGTTCCCCCGGGACAGGGATTTTGAATGAGCAGTTCTTC. J is TRBJ2-1 and V is TRBV6-5; 9 bases fit TRBD1. Germline-derived CDR1 and CDR2 are MNHEY and SVGAGI. The CDR3 is 16 residues long. Unmatched junction bases numbered 11, after V lost 4 bases and J lost 7 bases.

The chain recombines TRBV19 with TRBJ2-3, with 13 bases aligning to TRBD2. In germline, CDR1 is LNHDA, CDR2 SQIVND (reference sequence). The ends lost 7 bases at V and 1 base at J; junction bases unmatched: 2. The CDR3 runs 15 residues. CDR3 amino acids: CASKLAGGGTDTQYF. Here the CDR3 DNA reads TGTGCCAGTAAACTAGCGGGGGGGGGCACAGATACGCAGTATTTT.

J is TRBJ1-4 and V is TRBV4-2; D gene ambiguous. The CDR3 spans 14 residues. Germline V gene lookup returns CDR1 LGHNA and CDR2 YNFKEQ. V lost 1 base and J 6 bases, leaving 9 bases between the germline ends. The CDR3 nucleotides read TGTGCCAGCAGCCAAGGGAGGACTTATGAAAAACTGTTTTTT. Its protein product is CASSQGRTYEKLFF.

The chain employs TRBV27 and TRBJ1-2, with D possibly TRBD1 on 5 matching bases. Germline values: CDR1 MNHEY, CDR2 SMNVEV (reference sequence). The length of the CDR3 is 17 residues. Deletions cut 2 bases from V and 1 base from J, with 17 bases between. CDR3 sequence: CASSLRSKWRGNYGYTF. CDR3 nucleotides: TGTGCCAGCAGTTTACGGTCAAAGTGGAGGGGTAACTATGGCTACACCTTC.

V usage is TRBV4-3 and J usage is TRBJ1-1, with D perhaps matching TRBD1 (6 bases). This CDR3 contains 16 residues. CDR1 and CDR2 from the germline V gene are LGHNA and YSLEER. Deletions cut 0 bases from V and 3 bases from J, with 14 bases between. This chain's CDR3 is CASSQEATGRDTEAFF. The DNA for the CDR3 is TGCGCCAGCAGCCAAGAGGCAACAGGGAGGGACACTGAAGCTTTCTTT.